The 20 T cell receptor beta chains below were found in one sample sequenced in a study of T cell responses to AZD1222 COVID-19 vaccine. Using immunoSEQ multiplex PCR, the repertoire was profiled, and TCRdb retains in-frame clones only, with some absent. Among about 150,000 clones listed, just under 95% were seen once. The sequencing used peripheral blood, collected 28 days after the second AZD1222 dose. Receptor source: an adult who received the AZD1222 COVID-19 vaccine.

V is TRBV6-2 or TRBV6-3 and J is TRBJ1-1, with D unresolved. Germline CDR1 is MNHEY and CDR2 is SVGEGT. Deletions cut 2 bases from V and 3 bases from J, with 13 bases between. This CDR3 has 15 amino acids. CDR3 sequence reads: CASSYGYLEDTEAFF. The DNA for the CDR3 is TGTGCCAGCAGTTACGGCTATTTGGAGGACACTGAAGCTTTCTTT.

This chain connects TRBV7-2 to TRBJ1-2; maybe TRBD1 (5 bases). The germline V gene has CDR1 SGHTA and CDR2 FQGNSA. This CDR3 contains 15 residues. V was pared by 2 bases and J by 8 bases, with 18 bases between. The CDR3 sequence is CASSLLLSGPRGYTF. The CDR3 bases are TGTGCCAGCAGCTTACTCTTATCAGGGCCGCGGGGCTACACCTTC.

The rearrangement joins TRBV2 to TRBJ1-3, with 8 bases identical to TRBD1. This CDR3 region has 15 residues. The V gene's germline CDR1 is SNHLY and CDR2 FYNNEI. J lost 1 base, V lost 8 bases, and 7 bases had no gene match. In nucleotides, the CDR3 is TGTGCCAGCCGGGGGCAGGGGGCGTCTGGAAACACCATATATTTT. It yields the protein CASRGQGASGNTIYF.

This chain connects TRBV6-4 to TRBJ1-6; TRBD1 matches 10 bases. The germline gives CDR1 MRHNA, CDR2 SNTAGT. J lost 7 bases, V lost 4 bases, and 4 bases had no gene match. This CDR3 has 15 residues. The chain's CDR3 is CASSARQGANSPLHF. CDR3 sequence (DNA): TGTGCCAGCAGTGCAAGACAGGGGGCGAATTCACCCCTCCACTTT.

The V call is TRBV6-6, the J call TRBJ1-1; 8 nucleotides line up with TRBD1. V shed 6 bases and J 0 bases; nucleotides not matched to a gene: 6. The germline gives CDR1 MNHNY, CDR2 SVGAGI (reference sequence). The CDR3 consists of 15 residues. The CDR3 loop reads CASSDPQGVNTEAFF. CDR3 nucleotides: TGTGCCAGCAGCGACCCACAGGGGGTGAACACTGAAGCTTTCTTT.

This sequence joins TRBV2 and TRBJ1-2, with no clear D. CDR3 length: 14 amino acids. Looked up from germline, CDR1 is SNHLY and CDR2 is FYNNEI. The V end was cut by 10 bases, the J end by 8 bases, with 23 bases between. CDR3 region: CAIPLRERVGGYTF. Here the CDR3 DNA reads TGTGCCATCCCCTTGAGGGAGAGGGTTGGAGGCTACACCTTC.

This clone was observed a single time. The chain joins TRBV3-1 (or the pseudogene TRBV3-2) to TRBJ1-1; no definite D call. This CDR3 contains 15 residues. Germline-derived CDR1 and CDR2 are LGHDT and YNNKEL (reference sequence). V was clipped by 1 base and J by 1 base, with 10 bases between them. DNA for the CDR3: TGTGCCAGCAGCCAAGCACAACGGCCGAACACTGAAGCTTTCTTT. This codes for CASSQAQRPNTEAFF.

This chain joins TRBV19 and TRBJ1-5; TRBD1 might be the D (5 bases). CDR1 and CDR2 from the germline V gene are LNHDA and SQIVND (reference sequence). Trimming pared 1 base from V and 6 bases from J, leaving 13 bases between. The CDR3 spans 15 residues. Written as DNA, the CDR3 is TGTGCCAGTAGTATAGCTGAGGGGCTGACTCAGCCCCAGCATTTT. Residues: CASSIAEGLTQPQHF. Full variable domain (remainder filled in from reference TRBV19 and TRBJ1-5): DGGITQSPKYLFRKEGQNVTLSCEQNLNHDAMYWYRQDPGQGLRLIYYSQIVNDFQKGDIAEGYSVSREKKESFPLTVTSAQKNPTAFYLCASSIAEGLTQPQHFGDGTRLSIL.

The V and J genes are TRBV18 and TRBJ1-5; TRBD1 might be the D (5 bases). The CDR3 has 14 amino acids. Looked up from germline, CDR1 is KGHSH and CDR2 is LQKENI. Trimming took off 4 bases at V and 9 bases at J, with 16 bases between the two ends. The CDR3, as DNA: TGTGCCAGCTCACTTGGGGGGGGTGGAAGGCCCCAGCATTTT. Its translation is CASSLGGGGRPQHF.

This chain's CDR3 is CASSFGWGAHEQYF. The DNA for the CDR3 is TGCGCCAGCAGCTTTGGGTGGGGAGCCCACGAGCAGTACTTC. V and J are TRBV5-1 and TRBJ2-7, with TRBD2 as a possible D gene (5 bases). CDR3 length equals 14 residues. Germline loops: CDR1 SGHRS, CDR2 YFSETQ. V shed 2 bases and J shed 5 bases, with 14 bases lying between them.

This clone has only one observation. V and J are TRBV18 and TRBJ1-1; a possible D gene is TRBD1 (5 bases). The CDR3 spans 13 residues. V shed 3 bases and J shed 10 bases, with 15 bases lying between them. Germline V gene lookup returns CDR1 KGHSH and CDR2 LQKENI. The CDR3 protein is CASSPGGTQTAFF. The CDR3 coding sequence is TGTGCCAGCTCACCCGGGGGGACCCAGACAGCTTTCTTT.

V and J are TRBV9 and TRBJ1-5; TRBD1 matches at 9 bases. This CDR3 region has 14 residues. Per the germline V gene, CDR1 is SGDLS and CDR2 is YYNGEE. The trim removed 3 bases at V and 4 bases at J, leaving 2 bases unmatched. The CDR3 region is CASSAGQGNQPQHF. CDR3 DNA: TGTGCCAGCAGCGCGGGACAGGGAAATCAGCCCCAGCATTTT.

The gene calls are TRBV11-2 and TRBJ2-1; TRBD2 matches 10 bases. V gave up 5 bases and J gave up 3 bases; unmatched junction bases: 10. The germline V gene encodes CDR1 SGHAT and CDR2 FQNNGV. This CDR3 spans 17 amino acids. The CDR3 nucleotides read TGTGCCAGCAGCCCCGCACCCACTAGCGGGGACTACAATGAGCAGTTCTTC. Its translation: CASSPAPTSGDYNEQFF. Drawing the rest from reference TRBV11-2 and TRBJ2-1, the complete variable domain is EAGVAQSPRYKIIEKRQSVAFWCNPISGHATLYWYQQILGQGPKLLIQFQNNGVVDDSQLPKDRFSAERLKGVDSTLKIQPAKLEDSAVYLCASSPAPTSGDYNEQFFGPGTRLTVL.

The chain uses TRBV7-2 and TRBJ2-3; TRBD2 matches at 11 bases. CDR1 and CDR2 from the germline V gene are SGHTA and FQGNSA. V trimming: 5 bases; J trimming: 4 bases; junction bases outside the gene matches: 14. The CDR3 contains 18 residues. Written as DNA, the CDR3 is TGTGCCAGCAGCCAACGCCCGACTAGCGGGGTCGGCGCAGATACGCAGTATTTT. Protein product: CASSQRPTSGVGADTQYF.

The chain recombines TRBV30 with TRBJ2-1; D is perhaps TRBD1 or TRBD2 (5 bases each). The CDR3 totals 12 residues. The germline V gene encodes CDR1 GTSNPN and CDR2 SVGIG (reference sequence). V was cut by 2 bases and J by 10 bases, with 12 bases left in between. The CDR3 spells CAWSPGAREQFF. Here the CDR3 DNA reads TGTGCCTGGAGTCCCGGGGCGCGGGAGCAGTTCTTC.

This clone was found once. This chain links TRBV9 with TRBJ1-2, with 8 bases identical to TRBD1. The CDR3 extends over 15 amino acids. The germline gives CDR1 SGDLS, CDR2 YYNGEE. The junction had 8 bases not matched to a gene; V was cut back by 4 bases and J by 3 bases. The CDR3 DNA reads TGTGCCAGCAGCCCTCGGACAGGGTTGGACTATGGCTACACCTTC. Amino acid sequence: CASSPRTGLDYGYTF.

The rearrangement links TRBV19 to TRBJ1-3; a weak D match, TRBD1 (5 bases). The germline gives CDR1 LNHDA, CDR2 SQIVND (reference sequence). Between the trimmed V and J ends, which lost 4 bases and 0 bases, there was a span of 10 bases. The CDR3 is made up of 15 amino acids. CDR3 DNA: TGTGCCAGTAGTAGACACGGGACCTCTGGAAACACCATATATTTT. This translates into CASSRHGTSGNTIYF.

The J gene is TRBJ2-1, the V gene TRBV14; D tentatively fits TRBD1 or TRBD2 (5 bases each). Germline CDR1 reads SGHDN; CDR2 reads FVKESK. Trimming left V 6 bases short and J 0 bases short, with 9 bases between. CDR3 length equals 14 residues. CDR3 coding DNA: TGTGCCAGCAGACCAGGGAGCTCCTACAATGAGCAGTTCTTC. It codes for CASRPGSSYNEQFF.

The chain has TRBV4-1 and TRBJ2-1, with unresolved D. Germline V gene data show CDR1 as MGHRA and CDR2 as YSYEKL. This CDR3 has 13 residues. V was pared by 0 bases and J by 10 bases, with 10 bases between. The DNA for the CDR3 is TGCGCCAGCAGCCAAGATCTCGGATGGGAGCAGTTCTTC. This sequence encodes CASSQDLGWEQFF.

V is TRBV4-1 and J is TRBJ2-1, with 7 positions matching TRBD1. The germline gives CDR1 MGHRA, CDR2 YSYEKL. Trimming took 4 bases from V and 4 from J; bases not matched to a gene: 10. The CDR3 length is 16 residues. CDR3 amino acids: CASSPAGTEIYNEQFF. The CDR3 nucleotides are TGCGCCAGCAGCCCCGCCGGGACAGAAATTTACAATGAGCAGTTCTTC.